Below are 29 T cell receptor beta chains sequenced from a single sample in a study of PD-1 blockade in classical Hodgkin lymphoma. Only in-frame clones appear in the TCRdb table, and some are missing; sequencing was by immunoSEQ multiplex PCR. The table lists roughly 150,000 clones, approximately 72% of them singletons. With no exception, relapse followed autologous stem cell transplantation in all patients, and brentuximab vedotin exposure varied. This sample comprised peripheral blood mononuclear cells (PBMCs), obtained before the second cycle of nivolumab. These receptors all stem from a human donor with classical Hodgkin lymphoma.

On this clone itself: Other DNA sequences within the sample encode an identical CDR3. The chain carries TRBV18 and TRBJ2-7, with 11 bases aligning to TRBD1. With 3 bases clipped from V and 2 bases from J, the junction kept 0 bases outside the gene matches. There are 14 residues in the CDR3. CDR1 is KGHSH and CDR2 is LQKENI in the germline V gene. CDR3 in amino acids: CASSPGQGAYEQYF. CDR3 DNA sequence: TGTGCCAGCTCACCGGGACAGGGGGCCTACGAGCAGTACTTC.

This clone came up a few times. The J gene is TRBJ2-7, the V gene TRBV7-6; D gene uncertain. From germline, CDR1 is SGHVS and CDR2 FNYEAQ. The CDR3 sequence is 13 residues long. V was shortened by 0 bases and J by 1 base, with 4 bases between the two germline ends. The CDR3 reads CASSLARSYEQYF. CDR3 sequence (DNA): TGTGCCAGCAGCTTAGCCCGTTCCTACGAGCAGTACTTC.

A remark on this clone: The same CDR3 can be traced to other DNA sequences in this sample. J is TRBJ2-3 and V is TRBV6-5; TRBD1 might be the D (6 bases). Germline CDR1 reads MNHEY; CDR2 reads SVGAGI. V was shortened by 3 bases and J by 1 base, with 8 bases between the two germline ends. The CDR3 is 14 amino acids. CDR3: CASSYRTGTDTQYF. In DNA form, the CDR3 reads TGTGCCAGCAGTTATAGGACAGGCACAGATACGCAGTATTTT.

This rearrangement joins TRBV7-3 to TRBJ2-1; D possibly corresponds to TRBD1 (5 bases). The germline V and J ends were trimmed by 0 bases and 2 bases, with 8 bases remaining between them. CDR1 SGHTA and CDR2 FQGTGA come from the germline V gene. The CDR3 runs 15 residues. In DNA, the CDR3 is TGTGCCAGCAGCTTAACCTCAGGGACCTACAATGAGCAGTTCTTC. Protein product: CASSLTSGTYNEQFF. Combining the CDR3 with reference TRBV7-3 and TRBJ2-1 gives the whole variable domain GAGVSQTPSNKVTEKGKYVELRCDPISGHTALYWYRQSLGQGPEFLIYFQGTGAADDSGLPNDRFFAVRPEGSVSTLKIQRTERGDSAVYLCASSLTSGTYNEQFFGPGTRLTVL.

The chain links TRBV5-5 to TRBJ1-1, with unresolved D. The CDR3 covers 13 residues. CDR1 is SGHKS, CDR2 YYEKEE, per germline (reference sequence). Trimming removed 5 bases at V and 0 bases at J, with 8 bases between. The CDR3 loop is CASRGSMNTEAFF. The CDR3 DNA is TGTGCCAGCAGGGGGAGTATGAACACTGAAGCTTTCTTT. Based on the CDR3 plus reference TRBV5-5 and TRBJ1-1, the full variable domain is DAGVTQSPTHLIKTRGQQVTLRCSPISGHKSVSWYQQVLGQGPQFIFQYYEKEERGRGNFPDRFSARQFPNYSSELNVNALLLGDSALYLCASRGSMNTEAFFGQGTRLTVV.

The CDR3 sequence: CASSSGGELFF. CDR3 in DNA: TGTGCCAGCAGTTCGGGCGGGGAGCTGTTTTTT. The V gene is TRBV28, the J gene TRBJ2-2; no definite D call. V gave up 4 bases and J gave up 7 bases, with 4 bases separating them. Germline values: CDR1 MDHEN, CDR2 SYDVKM. This CDR3 is 11 amino acids long. Full variable domain (rest looked up from reference TRBV28 and TRBJ2-2): DVKVTQSSRYLVKRTGEKVFLECVQDMDHENMFWYRQDPGLGLRLIYFSYDVKMKEKGDIPEGYSVSREKKERFSLILESASTNQTSMYLCASSSGGELFFGEGSRLTVL.

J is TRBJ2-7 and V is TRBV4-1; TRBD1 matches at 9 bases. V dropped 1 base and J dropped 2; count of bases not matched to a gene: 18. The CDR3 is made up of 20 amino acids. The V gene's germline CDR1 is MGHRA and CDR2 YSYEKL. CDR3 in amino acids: CASSQALEGNRDRETYEQYF. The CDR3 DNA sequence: TGCGCCAGCAGCCAAGCCTTAGAGGGAAACCGGGACAGGGAGACCTACGAGCAGTACTTC.

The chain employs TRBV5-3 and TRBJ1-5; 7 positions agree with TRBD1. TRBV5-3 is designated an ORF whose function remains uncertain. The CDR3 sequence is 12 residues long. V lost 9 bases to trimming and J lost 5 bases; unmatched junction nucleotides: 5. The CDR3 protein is CANPTGDQPQHF. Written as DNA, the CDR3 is TGTGCCAACCCTACAGGGGATCAGCCCCAGCATTTT.

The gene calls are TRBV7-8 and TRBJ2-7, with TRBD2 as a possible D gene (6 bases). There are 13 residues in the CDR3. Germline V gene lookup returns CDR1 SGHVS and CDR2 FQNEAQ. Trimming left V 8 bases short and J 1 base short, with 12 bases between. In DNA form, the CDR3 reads TGTGCCAGCCGGGACTGGATATCCTACGAGCAGTACTTC. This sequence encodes CASRDWISYEQYF.

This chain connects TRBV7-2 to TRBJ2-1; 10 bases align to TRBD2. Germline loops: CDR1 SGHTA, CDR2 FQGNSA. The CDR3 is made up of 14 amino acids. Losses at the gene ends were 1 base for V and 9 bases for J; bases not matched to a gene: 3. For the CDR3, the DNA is TGTGCCAGCAGCTTAGTACTAGCGGGAACTGAGCAGTTCTTC. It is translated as CASSLVLAGTEQFF.

The CDR3 region has the DNA TGTGCCAGTAGTATTCTACCCGGACAGGGACCCTACGAGCAGTACTTC. Its protein product is CASSILPGQGPYEQYF. V usage is TRBV19 and J usage is TRBJ2-7; 8 bases are a match to TRBD1. V lost 3 bases to trimming and J lost 2 bases; unmatched junction nucleotides: 9. CDR1 LNHDA and CDR2 SQIVND come from the germline V gene (reference sequence). This CDR3 has 16 amino acids.

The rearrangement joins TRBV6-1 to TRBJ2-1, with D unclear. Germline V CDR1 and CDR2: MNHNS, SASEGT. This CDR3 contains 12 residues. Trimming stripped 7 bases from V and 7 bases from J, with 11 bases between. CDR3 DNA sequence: TGTGCCAGCACCCCAAGGCCGAATGAGCAGTTCTTC. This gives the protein CASTPRPNEQFF.

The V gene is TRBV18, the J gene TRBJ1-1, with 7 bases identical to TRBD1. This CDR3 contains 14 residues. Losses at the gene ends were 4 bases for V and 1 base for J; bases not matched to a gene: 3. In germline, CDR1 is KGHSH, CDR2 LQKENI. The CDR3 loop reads CASSQGQRNTEAFF. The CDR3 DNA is TGTGCCAGCTCACAGGGACAGAGGAACACTGAAGCTTTCTTT.

Here the CDR3 reads CASSPPGQEQYF. Here the CDR3 DNA reads TGTGCCAGCTCACCCCCGGGACAGGAGCAGTATTTT. V usage is TRBV18 and J usage is TRBJ2-3; TRBD1 matches 8 bases. With V trimmed by 3 bases and J by 11 bases, 4 bases remained unmatched. Germline V CDR1 and CDR2: KGHSH, LQKENI. The CDR3 runs to 12 residues.

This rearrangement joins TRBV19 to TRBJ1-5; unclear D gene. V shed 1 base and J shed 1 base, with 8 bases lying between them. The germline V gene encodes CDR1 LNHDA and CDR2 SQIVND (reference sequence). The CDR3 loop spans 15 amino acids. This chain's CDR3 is CASSIGWVSNQPQHF. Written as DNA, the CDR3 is TGTGCCAGTAGTATAGGTTGGGTGAGCAATCAGCCCCAGCATTTT.

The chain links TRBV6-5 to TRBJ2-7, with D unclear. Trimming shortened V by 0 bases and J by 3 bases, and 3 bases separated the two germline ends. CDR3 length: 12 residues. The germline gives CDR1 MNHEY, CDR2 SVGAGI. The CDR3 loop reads CASSYSIYEQYF. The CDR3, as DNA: TGTGCCAGCAGTTACTCCATCTACGAGCAGTACTTC.

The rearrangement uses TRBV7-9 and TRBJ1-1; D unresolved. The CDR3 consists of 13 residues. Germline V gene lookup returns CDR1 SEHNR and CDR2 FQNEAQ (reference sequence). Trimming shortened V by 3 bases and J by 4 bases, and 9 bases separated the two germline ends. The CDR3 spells CASSFEVGTEAFF. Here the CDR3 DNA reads TGTGCCAGCAGCTTCGAGGTGGGCACTGAAGCTTTCTTT.

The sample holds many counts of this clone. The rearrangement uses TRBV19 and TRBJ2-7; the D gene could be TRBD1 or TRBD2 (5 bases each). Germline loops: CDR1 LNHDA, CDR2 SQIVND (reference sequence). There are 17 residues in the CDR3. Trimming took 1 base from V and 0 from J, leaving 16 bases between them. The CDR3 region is CASSIGPGALPSYEQYF. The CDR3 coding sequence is TGTGCCAGTAGTATAGGGCCCGGGGCCCTGCCCTCCTACGAGCAGTACTTC.

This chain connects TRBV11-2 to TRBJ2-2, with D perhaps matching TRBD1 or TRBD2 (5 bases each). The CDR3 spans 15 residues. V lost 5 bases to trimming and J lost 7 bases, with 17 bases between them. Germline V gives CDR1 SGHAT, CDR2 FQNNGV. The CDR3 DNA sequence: TGTGCCAGCAGCAAGGGACGGGTGGGCGTCGGGGAGCTGTTTTTT. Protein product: CASSKGRVGVGELFF.

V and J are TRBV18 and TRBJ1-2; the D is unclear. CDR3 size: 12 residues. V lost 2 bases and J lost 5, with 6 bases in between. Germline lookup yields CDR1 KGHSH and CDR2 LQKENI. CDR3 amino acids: CASSPGEYGYTF. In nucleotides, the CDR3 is TGTGCCAGCTCACCAGGGGAGTATGGCTACACCTTC.

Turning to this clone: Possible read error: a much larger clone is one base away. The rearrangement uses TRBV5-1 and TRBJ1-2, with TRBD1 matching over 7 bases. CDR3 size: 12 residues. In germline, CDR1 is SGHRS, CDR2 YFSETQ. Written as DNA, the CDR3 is TGCGCCAGCAGCTTGAGGGACAGTGGCTACGCCTTC. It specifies CASSLRDSGYAF.

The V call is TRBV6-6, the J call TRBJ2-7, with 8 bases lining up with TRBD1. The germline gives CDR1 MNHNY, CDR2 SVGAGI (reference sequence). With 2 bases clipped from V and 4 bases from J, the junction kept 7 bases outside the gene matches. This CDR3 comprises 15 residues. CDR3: CASSYAWTGPYEQYF. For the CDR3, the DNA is TGTGCCAGCAGTTACGCCTGGACAGGGCCATACGAGCAGTACTTC.

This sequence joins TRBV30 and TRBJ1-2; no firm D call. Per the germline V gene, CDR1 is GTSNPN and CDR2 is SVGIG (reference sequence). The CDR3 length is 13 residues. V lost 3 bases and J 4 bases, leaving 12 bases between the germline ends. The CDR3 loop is CAWSQPPFYGYTF. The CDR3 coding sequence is TGTGCCTGGAGCCAACCCCCCTTCTATGGCTACACCTTC. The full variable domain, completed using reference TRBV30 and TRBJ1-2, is SQTIHQWPATLVQPVGSPLSLECTVEGTSNPNLYWYRQAAGRGLQLLFYSVGIGQISSEVPQNLSASRPQDRQFILSSKKLLLSDSGFYLCAWSQPPFYGYTFGSGTRLTVV.

CDR3 DNA sequence: TGTGCCAGCAGCCTAAGTCGTCGGGAGAAAGAGACCCAGTACTTC. As protein: CASSLSRREKETQYF. The rearrangement joins TRBV28 to TRBJ2-5, with D perhaps matching TRBD2 (6 bases). Between the trimmed V and J ends, which lost 6 bases and 3 bases, there was a span of 17 bases. Germline loops: CDR1 MDHEN, CDR2 SYDVKM. The CDR3 has 15 residues.

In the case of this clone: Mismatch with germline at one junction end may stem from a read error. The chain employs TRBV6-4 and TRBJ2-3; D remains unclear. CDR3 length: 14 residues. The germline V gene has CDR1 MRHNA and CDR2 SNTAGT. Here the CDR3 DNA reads TGTGCCAGCAGTTACTCGTCCGGCACAGATACGCAGTATTTT. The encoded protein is CASSYSSGTDTQYF.

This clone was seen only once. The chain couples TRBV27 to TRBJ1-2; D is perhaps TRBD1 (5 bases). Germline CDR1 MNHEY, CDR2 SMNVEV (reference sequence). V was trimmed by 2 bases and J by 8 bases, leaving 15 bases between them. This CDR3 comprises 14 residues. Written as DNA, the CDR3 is TGTGCCAGCAGTTTAAGGGGAGGGATCGGAGGCTACACCTTC. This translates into CASSLRGGIGGYTF.

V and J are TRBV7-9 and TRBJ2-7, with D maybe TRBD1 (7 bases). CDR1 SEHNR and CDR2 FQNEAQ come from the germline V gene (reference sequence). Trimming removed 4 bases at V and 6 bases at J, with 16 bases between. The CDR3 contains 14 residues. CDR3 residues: CASSSLRQGGEQYF. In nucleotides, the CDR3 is TGTGCCAGCAGCTCCCTTCGACAGGGAGGCGAGCAGTACTTC.

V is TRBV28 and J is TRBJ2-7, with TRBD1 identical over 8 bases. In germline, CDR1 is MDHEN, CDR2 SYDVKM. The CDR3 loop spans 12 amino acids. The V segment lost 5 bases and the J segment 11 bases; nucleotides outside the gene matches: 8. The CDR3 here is CASSTRTGSEYF. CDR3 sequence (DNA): TGTGCCAGCAGTACAAGGACAGGGAGCGAGTACTTC.

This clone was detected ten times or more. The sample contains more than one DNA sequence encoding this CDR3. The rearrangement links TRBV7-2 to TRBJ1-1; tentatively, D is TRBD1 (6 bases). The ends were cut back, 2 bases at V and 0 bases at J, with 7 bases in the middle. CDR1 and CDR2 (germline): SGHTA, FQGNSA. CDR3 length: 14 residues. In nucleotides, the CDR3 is TGTGCCAGCAGCTTATCAGGGGTGAACACTGAAGCTTTCTTT. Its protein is CASSLSGVNTEAFF.